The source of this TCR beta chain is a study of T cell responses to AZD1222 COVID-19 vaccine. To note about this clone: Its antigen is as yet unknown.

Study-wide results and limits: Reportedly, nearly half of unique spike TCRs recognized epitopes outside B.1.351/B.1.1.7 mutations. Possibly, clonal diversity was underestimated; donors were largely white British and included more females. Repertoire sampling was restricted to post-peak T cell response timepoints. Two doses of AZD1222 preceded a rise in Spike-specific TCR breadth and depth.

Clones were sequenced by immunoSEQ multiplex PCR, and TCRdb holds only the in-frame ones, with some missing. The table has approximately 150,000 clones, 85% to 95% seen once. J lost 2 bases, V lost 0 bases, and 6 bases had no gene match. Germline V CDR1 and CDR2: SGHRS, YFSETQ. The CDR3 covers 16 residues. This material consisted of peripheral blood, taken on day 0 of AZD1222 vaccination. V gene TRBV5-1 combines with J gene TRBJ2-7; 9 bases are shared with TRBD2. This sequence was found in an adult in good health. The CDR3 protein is CASSLAKGLAAYEQYF. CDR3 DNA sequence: TGCGCCAGCAGCTTGGCCAAGGGACTAGCAGCCTACGAGCAGTACTTC. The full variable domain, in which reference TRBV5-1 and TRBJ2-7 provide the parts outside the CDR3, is KAGVTQTPRYLIKTRGQQVTLSCSPISGHRSVSWYQQTPGQGLQFLFEYFSETQRNKGNFPGRFSGRQFSNSRSEMNVSTLELGDSALYLCASSLAKGLAAYEQYFGPGTRLTVT.